This TCR beta chain was recorded in a study of T cell repertoires in cytomegalovirus infection. At the level of the study: Used in the study were CMV epitopes, some recently identified and HLA-C-restricted, others well-studied and HLA-B-restricted. Carrying CMV and the relevant HLA type showed in public TCR beta signatures. Study-level points and caveats: The ex vivo response was dominated by HLA-C-restricted CMV-specific TCR beta clonotypes. Using cumulative public TCR beta family frequency, the authors identified those who carried CMV together with the relevant HLA.

TCRdb used MiXCR to reprocess the reads, holding one entry per CDR3 protein. Of about 110,000 distinct CDR3 sequences in the sample, over 25% are singletons; the top ten hold 41%. This clonotype was recorded many times. The antigen remains unidentified. The V gene's germline CDR1 is MNHNS and CDR2 SASEGT. The CDR3 covers 14 residues. Trimming left V 7 bases short and J 4 bases short, with 16 bases between. This specimen was CD8+ T cells from cultured PBMCs, taken from culture after CMV antigen stimulation. The clonotype originates from a human donor in good health (CMV status not recorded). Some clones in this sample may be carry-over from other donors' samples. The chain combines TRBV6-1 with TRBJ1-2; D may be TRBD1 (5 bases). The CDR3 reads CASTEGRVFYGYTF. Written as DNA, the CDR3 is TGTGCCAGCACCGAGGGACGAGTTTTCTATGGCTACACCTTC.